One sample yielded the 31 T cell receptor beta chains listed below, sequenced in a study of T-cell memory formation after mild COVID-19. MiXCR, applied by TCRdb to the 5' RACE reads, yields one record per CDR3 protein. The data show 210,000 or so distinct CDR3 sequences, with about 17% seen just once and 2.4% held by the top ten. Material for sequencing was PBMCs or a T cell subset sorted from them (not recorded which). Source of these receptors: an adult woman who had mild COVID-19 (a few samples of this study predate the infection). Cell type and time point are not known.

CDR3 DNA: TGTGCCAGCAGCCTTTTTGACGGGAGCACAGATACGCAGTATTTT. Translated, it gives CASSLFDGSTDTQYF. V and J are TRBV7-3 and TRBJ2-3; D is uncertain. Germline lookup yields CDR1 SGHTA and CDR2 FQGTGA. CDR3 length: 15 residues. Between the trimmed V and J ends, which lost 5 bases and 0 bases, there was a span of 12 bases. Full variable domain (rest looked up from reference TRBV7-3 and TRBJ2-3): GAGVSQTPSNKVTEKGKYVELRCDPISGHTALYWYRQSLGQGPEFLIYFQGTGAADDSGLPNDRFFAVRPEGSVSTLKIQRTERGDSAVYLCASSLFDGSTDTQYFGPGTRLTVL.

In its sample, this clonotype ranks as medium-sized. V gene TRBV3-1 combines with J gene TRBJ2-1; the D gene is possibly TRBD2 (5 bases). This CDR3 comprises 17 residues. The V end lost 1 base, the J end lost 0 bases, and 13 bases lay between the germline ends. Germline V gene data show CDR1 as LGHDT and CDR2 as YNNKEL (reference sequence). This CDR3 reads CASSQGTGYSSYNEQFF. The CDR3 bases are TGTGCCAGCAGCCAAGGGACGGGATATAGCTCCTACAATGAGCAGTTCTTC.

The rearrangement links TRBV5-1 to TRBJ2-5, with 8 positions matching TRBD1. The CDR3 runs 16 residues. Germline trimming cut 0 bases from V and 4 bases from J; bases unmatched to any gene: 8. Germline lookup yields CDR1 SGHRS and CDR2 YFSETQ. CDR3 sequence (DNA): TGCGCCAGCAGCTTGGGGGCCAGGGGGCATGGAGAGACCCAGTACTTC. This translates into CASSLGARGHGETQYF.

In this sample, this clonotype turned up a few times. The chain employs TRBV6-5 and TRBJ2-1, with 8 bases identical to TRBD1. This CDR3 has 15 amino acids. The junction had 5 bases not matched to a gene; V was cut back by 5 bases and J by 2 bases. Germline CDR1 and CDR2: MNHEY and SVGAGI. CDR3: CASSLTGVAYNEQFF. As DNA, the CDR3 is TGTGCCAGCAGTCTGACAGGGGTTGCCTACAATGAGCAGTTCTTC.

This clonotype was counted ten times or more. V is TRBV12-3 or TRBV12-4 and J is TRBJ2-7; D is undetermined. V was clipped by 5 bases and J by 0 bases, with 14 bases between them. The CDR3 sequence is 15 residues long. The CDR3 nucleotides are TGTGCCAGCAGTCATTCGGGCCTAAGCTCCTACGAGCAGTACTTC. Translated, it gives CASSHSGLSSYEQYF.

This clonotype was counted many times. The CDR3 loop is CASSLTGSETQYF. The CDR3 region has the DNA TGTGCCAGCAGCCTAACAGGGTCAGAGACCCAGTACTTC. The chain joins TRBV7-9 to TRBJ2-5, with TRBD1 as a possible D gene (6 bases). This CDR3 spans 13 amino acids. Germline V gene sequence: CDR1 SEHNR, CDR2 FQNEAQ (reference sequence). V was pared by 5 bases and J by 4 bases, with 11 bases between.

This clonotype was detected a few times. V and J are TRBV5-1 and TRBJ2-7; D unresolved. The V end was cut by 4 bases, the J end by 0 bases, with 17 bases between. Germline V gene data show CDR1 as SGHRS and CDR2 as YFSETQ. CDR3 length equals 16 residues. CDR3: CASSLLSRVGSYEQYF. The CDR3 nucleotides are TGCGCCAGCAGCCTCCTTTCCCGCGTGGGCTCCTACGAGCAGTACTTC. Supplemented by reference TRBV5-1 and TRBJ2-7, the full variable domain reads KAGVTQTPRYLIKTRGQQVTLSCSPISGHRSVSWYQQTPGQGLQFLFEYFSETQRNKGNFPGRFSGRQFSNSRSEMNVSTLELGDSALYLCASSLLSRVGSYEQYFGPGTRLTVT.

This clonotype was seen once. The CDR3 loop is CATSDSHRGQGEQYF. The DNA of the CDR3 is TGTGCCACCAGTGATTCCCACAGGGGGCAAGGCGAGCAGTACTTC. The chain uses TRBV24-1 and TRBJ2-7; 9 bases match TRBD1. Looked up from germline, CDR1 is KGHDR and CDR2 is SFDVKD. The CDR3 loop spans 15 amino acids. With V trimmed by 2 bases and J by 6 bases, 7 bases remained unmatched.

This chain uses TRBV7-3 with TRBJ2-2; D ambiguous. Germline CDR1 and CDR2: SGHTA and FQGTGA. Between the trimmed V and J ends, which lost 5 bases and 4 bases, there was a span of 23 bases. This CDR3 spans 18 amino acids. The CDR3 DNA is TGTGCCAGCAGCAAATCGGGCCCAATTAACTCAGGCACCGGGGAGCTGTTTTTT. It codes for CASSKSGPINSGTGELFF.

This sequence joins TRBV5-1 and TRBJ1-6; weak D call: TRBD1 (5 bases). Trimming took off 0 bases at V and 2 bases at J, with 12 bases between the two ends. Germline loops: CDR1 SGHRS, CDR2 YFSETQ. The CDR3 is 17 amino acids. The CDR3 loop reads CASSLVGATTYNSPLHF. As DNA, the CDR3 is TGCGCCAGCAGCTTGGTCGGGGCAACGACCTATAATTCACCCCTCCACTTT.

This clonotype was observed a handful of times. V usage is TRBV11-3 and J usage is TRBJ1-2; D is uncertain. Germline V lookup: CDR1 SGHNT, CDR2 YENEEA. CDR3 size: 13 residues. Trimming shortened V by 2 bases and J by 4 bases, and 8 bases separated the two germline ends. CDR3 sequence: CASSLRDGYGYTF. The CDR3 DNA reads TGTGCCAGCAGCTTAAGGGATGGCTATGGCTACACCTTC.

There are a few counts of this clonotype. The J gene is TRBJ1-3, the V gene TRBV10-3; D is uncertain. CDR3 size: 12 residues. Germline CDR1 reads ENHRY; CDR2 reads SYGVKD. V was cut by 3 bases and J by 6 bases, with 6 bases left in between. The CDR3 reads CAISDTQNTIYF. CDR3 DNA sequence: TGTGCCATCAGTGATACGCAAAACACCATATATTTT.

The sample holds a few counts of this clonotype. V is TRBV5-6 and J is TRBJ1-3, with unresolved D. Germline CDR1 is SGHDT and CDR2 is YYEEEE. The CDR3 length is 14 residues. Trimming took 2 bases from V and 8 from J, leaving 14 bases between them. The CDR3 spells CASSFRPYGDTIYF. The CDR3 bases are TGTGCCAGCAGCTTTCGCCCCTACGGGGACACCATATATTTT.

CDR3 DNA sequence: TGTGCCAGTAGTATCCCCAGATCTGCGGGCACCGGGGAGCTGTTTTTT. Amino acids: CASSIPRSAGTGELFF. The V gene is TRBV19, the J gene TRBJ2-2; perhaps TRBD2 as D (5 bases). CDR1 LNHDA and CDR2 SQIVND come from the germline V gene (reference sequence). V lost 3 bases to trimming and J lost 4 bases, with 15 bases between them. The CDR3 runs 16 residues. Filled out from reference TRBV19 and TRBJ2-2, the complete variable domain reads DGGITQSPKYLFRKEGQNVTLSCEQNLNHDAMYWYRQDPGQGLRLIYYSQIVNDFQKGDIAEGYSVSREKKESFPLTVTSAQKNPTAFYLCASSIPRSAGTGELFFGEGSRLTVL.

This clonotype showed up just a few times. The V gene is TRBV5-5, the J gene TRBJ2-3; the match to TRBD2 covers 10 bases. The CDR3 covers 15 residues. Germline values: CDR1 SGHKS, CDR2 YYEKEE (reference sequence). Germline trimming cut 5 bases from V and 4 bases from J; bases unmatched to any gene: 7. In DNA, the CDR3 is TGTGCCAGCAGTCCTACTAGCGGGGCCCCAGATACGCAGTATTTT. As protein: CASSPTSGAPDTQYF.

This clonotype was counted between two and nine times. The V gene is TRBV30, the J gene TRBJ2-1; either TRBD1 or TRBD2 may supply D (5 bases each). This CDR3 has 13 amino acids. Trimming cost V 0 bases and J 7 bases, with 10 bases left between them. Looked up from germline, CDR1 is GTSNPN and CDR2 is SVGIG (reference sequence). The CDR3 bases are TGTGCCTGGAGTGTAGGGTGGGGGAATGAGCAGTTCTTC. Amino acids: CAWSVGWGNEQFF. The full variable domain, with the rest looked up from reference TRBV30 and TRBJ2-1, is SQTIHQWPATLVQPVGSPLSLECTVEGTSNPNLYWYRQAAGRGLQLLFYSVGIGQISSEVPQNLSASRPQDRQFILSSKKLLLSDSGFYLCAWSVGWGNEQFFGPGTRLTVL.

The chain combines TRBV4-3 with TRBJ1-2; tentatively, D is TRBD1 (5 bases). Germline loops: CDR1 LGHNA, CDR2 YSLEER. V lost 0 bases, J lost 1 base, and 18 bases lay in between. The CDR3 is 18 amino acids. The CDR3 nucleotides are TGCGCCAGCAGCCAAGATATAGGACGGTGGGGGATTAACTATGGCTACACCTTC. The encoded protein is CASSQDIGRWGINYGYTF.

The sample holds many counts of this clonotype. This chain connects TRBV4-2 to TRBJ2-2; D gene unclear. The V gene's germline CDR1 is LGHNA and CDR2 YNFKEQ. Trimming left V 0 bases short and J 5 bases short, with 4 bases between. This CDR3 is 13 amino acids long. As DNA, the CDR3 is TGTGCCAGCAGCCAAGATTGGACCGGGGAGCTGTTTTTT. Protein product: CASSQDWTGELFF.

V usage is TRBV27 and J usage is TRBJ2-1; D call uncertain. V was shortened by 6 bases and J by 0 bases, with 6 bases between the two germline ends. There are 13 residues in the CDR3. Germline values: CDR1 MNHEY, CDR2 SMNVEV (reference sequence). CDR3 in DNA: TGTGCCAGCAGCAGGAGCTCCTACAATGAGCAGTTCTTC. This sequence encodes CASSRSSYNEQFF.

V gene TRBV20-1 combines with J gene TRBJ2-7; weak D call: TRBD2 (7 bases). Trimming cost V 4 bases and J 1 base, with 26 bases left between them. The germline V gene encodes CDR1 DFQATT and CDR2 SNEGSKA (reference sequence). The CDR3 extends over 18 amino acids. CDR3 DNA: TGCAGTGCTAAGGGGGGGTACGGGAGCACGGCAGGGTCCTACGAGCAGTACTTC. Residues: CSAKGGYGSTAGSYEQYF.

This clonotype was seen a few times. J is TRBJ2-1 and V is TRBV20-1; TRBD2 agrees at 7 bases. The CDR3 totals 15 residues. Per the germline V gene, CDR1 is DFQATT and CDR2 is SNEGSKA (reference sequence). Trimming took 5 bases from V and 4 from J; bases not matched to a gene: 11. The CDR3 protein is CSAGTSASRYNEQFF. Here the CDR3 DNA reads TGCAGTGCTGGTACTAGCGCCTCACGATACAATGAGCAGTTCTTC.

The rearrangement joins TRBV20-1 to TRBJ2-2, with TRBD2 matching 9 bases. This CDR3 spans 15 amino acids. With V trimmed by 6 bases and J by 3 bases, 8 bases remained unmatched. Germline CDR1 and CDR2: DFQATT and SNEGSKA (reference sequence). The CDR3 here is CSARAGGRDTGELFF. Here the CDR3 DNA reads TGCAGTGCCCGGGCCGGCGGGAGGGACACCGGGGAGCTGTTTTTT.

This clonotype came up a few times. This chain joins TRBV14 and TRBJ2-7; 8 nucleotides agree with TRBD2. The CDR3 length is 15 residues. V gave up 3 bases and J gave up 6 bases; unmatched junction bases: 10. Germline CDR1 SGHDN, CDR2 FVKESK. The CDR3 protein is CASSQRASGLGEQYF. The CDR3 DNA follows: TGTGCCAGCAGCCAGCGGGCTAGCGGGCTCGGCGAGCAGTACTTC.

This clonotype turned up a few times. V gene TRBV6-5 combines with J gene TRBJ2-1; the D is unclear. V was clipped by 5 bases and J by 4 bases, with 9 bases between them. The CDR3 has 13 amino acids. Germline V gene sequence: CDR1 MNHEY, CDR2 SVGAGI. The CDR3 nucleotides are TGTGCCAGCAGTCGTCTAGGTTACAATGAGCAGTTCTTC. Translating it yields CASSRLGYNEQFF.

This clonotype was recorded many times. This chain links TRBV7-9 with TRBJ2-3; the D gene could be TRBD1 or TRBD2 (5 bases each). Germline CDR1 is SEHNR and CDR2 is FQNEAQ (reference sequence). The V end lost 0 bases, the J end lost 2 bases, and 6 bases lay between the germline ends. The CDR3 runs 14 residues. The CDR3 loop is CASSLAGPTDTQYF. The CDR3 nucleotides read TGTGCCAGCAGCTTAGCGGGACCCACAGATACGCAGTATTTT.

The chain links TRBV11-2 to TRBJ1-1, with 8 bases matching TRBD1. Germline CDR1 is SGHAT and CDR2 is FQNNGV. Trimming cost V 3 bases and J 4 bases; bases outside gene matches: 7. The CDR3 extends over 15 amino acids. CDR3 coding DNA: TGTGCCAGCAGCTTGGCAGGGGGCGCAGGCACTGAAGCTTTCTTT. Translation: CASSLAGGAGTEAFF.

This clonotype was seen repeatedly, ten times or more. The J gene is TRBJ1-6, the V gene TRBV20-1; unclear D gene. The germline V gene encodes CDR1 DFQATT and CDR2 SNEGSKA (reference sequence). The CDR3 covers 15 residues. V was trimmed by 0 bases and J by 7 bases, leaving 13 bases between them. The CDR3 DNA reads as TGCAGTGCTAGAGATGGTGGGGAAGGCAATTCACCCCTCCACTTT. Translation gives CSARDGGEGNSPLHF.

This chain joins TRBV7-6 and TRBJ2-4; possibly TRBD1 or TRBD2 for D (6 bases each). Germline CDR1 reads SGHVS; CDR2 reads FNYEAQ. Between the trimmed V and J ends, which lost 5 bases and 6 bases, there was a span of 14 bases. CDR3 length equals 14 residues. This CDR3 is CASSPWGAGNIQYF. CDR3 in DNA: TGTGCCAGCAGCCCTTGGGGGGCGGGAAACATTCAGTACTTC.

Ten or more counts support this clonotype. The V and J genes are TRBV9 and TRBJ2-7, with 12 bases fitting TRBD1. Trimming removed 3 bases from V and 7 bases from J; junction bases left unmatched: 8. CDR1 is SGDLS and CDR2 is YYNGEE in the germline V gene. This CDR3 contains 15 residues. CDR3 DNA: TGTGCCAGCAGCGCCCGGGACAGGGGGCTGCGGGAGCAGTACTTC. Its translation is CASSARDRGLREQYF.

This clonotype was observed a handful of times. J is TRBJ2-7 and V is TRBV7-7; TRBD2 matches 10 bases. CDR1 SSHAT and CDR2 FNYEAQ come from the germline V gene (reference sequence). The CDR3 covers 13 residues. The CDR3 loop reads CAQRRTSGYEQYF. In nucleotides, the CDR3 is TGTGCTCAGCGGAGGACTAGCGGCTACGAGCAGTACTTC. The full variable domain, completed using reference TRBV7-7 and TRBJ2-7, is GAGVSQSPRYKVTKRGQDVTLRCDPISSHATLYWYQQALGQGPEFLTYFNYEAQPDKSGLPSDRFSAERPEGSISTLTIQRTEQRDSAMYRCAQRRTSGYEQYFGPGTRLTVT.

The V call is TRBV25-1, the J call TRBJ2-7; the match to TRBD1 covers 8 bases. Germline V gene lookup returns CDR1 MGHDK and CDR2 SYGVNS. This CDR3 has 14 residues. After removal of 6 bases from V and 3 bases from J, the junction contained 7 bases not matched to a gene. The CDR3 loop reads CASRGGQVGYEQYF. DNA of the CDR3: TGTGCCAGCAGGGGGGGACAGGTAGGCTACGAGCAGTACTTC.